These 24 T cell receptor beta chains were all obtained from the same sample, sequenced in a study of shared clonotypes between healthy human individuals. Assay used: immunoSEQ multiplex PCR; TCRdb lists only in-frame clones, some missing. The sample yields some 96,000 clones, 40% to 55% seen once. Sequences were obtained from PBMCs. The source is a woman aged 35 to 49 in good health. Some clones in this sample may be carry-over from other donors' samples.

This clone appeared many times. The gene calls are TRBV5-4 and TRBJ2-1; tentatively, D is TRBD2 (6 bases). There are 14 residues in the CDR3. Between the trimmed V and J ends, which lost 2 bases and 10 bases, there was a span of 16 bases. The V gene's germline CDR1 is SGHNT and CDR2 YYREEE (reference sequence). CDR3 coding DNA: TGTGCCAGCAGCTTTCCGGGAGCCCTTTTAGAGCAGTTCTTC. Translated, it gives CASSFPGALLEQFF.

This clone is medium-sized within its sample. Additional DNA sequences in this sample encode the identical CDR3. The chain couples TRBV28 to TRBJ1-2; the match to TRBD1 covers 8 bases. CDR1 is MDHEN and CDR2 is SYDVKM in the germline V gene. V lost 6 bases to trimming and J lost 4 bases; unmatched junction nucleotides: 4. The CDR3 has 13 amino acids. The CDR3 sequence is CASSPTGGYGYTF. The CDR3 DNA follows: TGTGCCAGCAGCCCCACAGGGGGCTATGGCTACACCTTC.

This clone was picked up many times. This same CDR3 is encoded by further DNA sequences in the sample. V gene TRBV30 combines with J gene TRBJ1-4, with a possible D match to TRBD1 (6 bases). Per germline, CDR1 GTSNPN and CDR2 SVGIG (reference sequence). Trimming took off 1 base at V and 3 bases at J, with 15 bases between the two ends. The CDR3 has 16 amino acids. As DNA, the CDR3 is TGTGCCTGGAGTGCCATTCCACAGGGATCTAATGAAAAACTGTTTTTT. This gives the protein CAWSAIPQGSNEKLFF.

This clone showed up just once. The CDR3 DNA follows: TGCAGCGTTCATCAGGTTTCAATTTACAATGAGCAGTTCTTC. Translated: CSVHQVSIYNEQFF. The chain couples TRBV29-1 to TRBJ2-1, with unresolved D. Trimming pared 5 bases from V and 4 bases from J, leaving 15 bases between. In germline, CDR1 is SQVTM, CDR2 ANQGSEA. This CDR3 is 14 amino acids long.

The chain joins TRBV13 to TRBJ2-4; D perhaps matches TRBD1 (6 bases). CDR3 length: 13 residues. The V end was cut by 5 bases, the J end by 3 bases, with 8 bases between. Germline V CDR1 and CDR2: PRHDT, FYEKMQ (reference sequence). The CDR3 bases are TGTGCCAGCAGCGGGGACAACAAAAACATTCAGTACTTC. Amino acid sequence: CASSGDNKNIQYF. The full variable domain, in which reference TRBV13 and TRBJ2-4 provide the parts outside the CDR3, is AAGVIQSPRHLIKEKRETATLKCYPIPRHDTVYWYQQGPGQDPQFLISFYEKMQSDKGSIPDRFSAQQFSDYHSELNMSSLELGDSALYFCASSGDNKNIQYFGAGTRLSVL.

This sequence joins TRBV15 and TRBJ2-7, with 9 bases lining up with TRBD1. V dropped 3 bases and J dropped 3; count of bases not matched to a gene: 6. Germline lookup yields CDR1 LNHNV and CDR2 YYDKDF (reference sequence). This CDR3 spans 15 amino acids. The CDR3 sequence is CATSSGQGIFYEQYF. CDR3 nucleotides: TGTGCCACCAGCAGTGGACAGGGGATCTTCTACGAGCAGTACTTC.

The chain has TRBV6-5 and TRBJ2-7; no reliable D call. Looked up from germline, CDR1 is MNHEY and CDR2 is SVGAGI. The ends were cut back, 2 bases at V and 3 bases at J, with 8 bases in the middle. CDR3 length equals 13 residues. This CDR3 reads CASSYRQLYEQYF. CDR3 nucleotides: TGTGCCAGCAGTTACCGGCAGCTCTACGAGCAGTACTTC.

The chain recombines TRBV28 with TRBJ1-2; D ambiguous. The V and J ends lost 2 bases and 7 bases respectively, with 14 bases between them. CDR1 and CDR2 (germline): MDHEN, SYDVKM. This CDR3 contains 14 residues. CDR3: CASSLNPRSIGYTF. DNA of the CDR3: TGTGCCAGCAGTTTAAATCCCAGGTCGATTGGCTACACCTTC.

The chain employs TRBV9 and TRBJ1-2; the D is unclear. This CDR3 is built from 15 residues. V lost 0 bases to trimming and J lost 2 bases, with 11 bases between them. Germline CDR1 reads SGDLS; CDR2 reads YYNGEE. The CDR3 DNA is TGTGCCAGCAGCGTAGGGGGTGGAGACAACTATGGCTACACCTTC. Translated: CASSVGGGDNYGYTF.

The rearrangement joins TRBV29-1 to TRBJ1-4, with D uncertain. The germline V and J ends were trimmed by 2 bases and 2 bases, with 9 bases remaining between them. Per the germline V gene, CDR1 is SQVTM and CDR2 is ANQGSEA. The CDR3 sequence is 14 residues long. The CDR3 protein is CSVELGKTNEKLFF. CDR3 nucleotide sequence: TGCAGCGTTGAATTGGGGAAGACTAATGAAAAACTGTTTTTT.

This clone was picked up a small number of times. The chain carries TRBV7-3 and TRBJ2-5; TRBD1 matches at 7 bases. The DNA end lines up better with TRBJ2-7; the J call may be wrong. The CDR3 loop spans 13 amino acids. CDR1 is SGHTA and CDR2 is FQGTGA in the germline V gene. Written as DNA, the CDR3 is TGTGCCAGCAGCAGGGACAGAGCCTACGAGCAGTACTTC. Its protein is CASSRDRAYEQYF.

In the case of this clone: One base separates it from a far larger clone, so it is likely a read error. The conserved final phenylalanine or tryptophan is absent from the CDR3, which likely points to a read error. The chain recombines TRBV15 with TRBJ1-2, with 11 bases aligning to TRBD1. Germline V gene sequence: CDR1 LNHNV, CDR2 YYDKDF (reference sequence). Trimming at V came to 4 bases and at J to 4 bases, leaving 8 bases not matched to a gene. The CDR3 runs to 16 residues. CDR3 protein: CATSTGQGALGYGYTS. The CDR3 coding sequence is TGTGCCACCAGCACAGGACAGGGGGCGCTCGGCTATGGCTACACCTCC.

CDR3 DNA sequence: TGTGCCATCAGGAAAGGACAGGCGGGAAGCACAGATACGCAGTATTTT. Amino acids: CAIRKGQAGSTDTQYF. The chain combines TRBV10-3 with TRBJ2-3, with D maybe TRBD1 (7 bases). V lost 6 bases, J lost 0 bases, and 16 bases lay in between. Germline V lookup: CDR1 ENHRY, CDR2 SYGVKD. The CDR3 sequence is 16 residues long.

A few counts support this clone. The gene calls are TRBV9 and TRBJ2-3, with TRBD2 matching 11 bases. V lost 4 bases and J lost 3; bases outside the gene matches: 10. CDR3 length: 17 residues. Germline-derived CDR1 and CDR2 are SGDLS and YYNGEE. The CDR3 here is CASSLGTSGAGTDTQYF. CDR3 nucleotide sequence: TGTGCCAGCAGCCTTGGGACTAGCGGAGCCGGGACAGATACGCAGTATTTT.

The rearrangement links TRBV27 to TRBJ1-2, with D maybe TRBD1 (5 bases). Per the germline V gene, CDR1 is MNHEY and CDR2 is SMNVEV (reference sequence). This CDR3 spans 14 amino acids. The V gene lost 4 bases and the J gene lost 6 bases, with 15 bases spanning the gap. CDR3 loop: CASSSTWDRNGYTF. CDR3 bases: TGTGCCAGCAGTTCCACCTGGGACCGAAATGGCTACACCTTC.

This clone was counted at least ten times. The chain carries TRBV6-9 and TRBJ2-6, with D possibly matching TRBD2 (5 bases). CDR3 size: 16 residues. Per the germline V gene, CDR1 is MNHGY and CDR2 is SVAAGI. V lost 5 bases to trimming and J lost 0 bases, with 11 bases between them. The CDR3 DNA reads as TGTGCCAGCAGTGAATTGGACTTCTCTGGGGCCAACGTCCTGACTTTC. This gives the protein CASSELDFSGANVLTF.

The chain couples TRBV10-3 to TRBJ2-3; TRBD2 matches 8 bases. The CDR3 length is 14 residues. The trim removed 6 bases at V and 3 bases at J, leaving 5 bases unmatched. Germline V gene lookup returns CDR1 ENHRY and CDR2 SYGVKD. DNA for the CDR3: TGTGCCATCAGGACCGGGGGGGGGACAGATACGCAGTATTTT. This sequence encodes CAIRTGGGTDTQYF.

The chain links TRBV5-1 to TRBJ2-3; 10 positions agree with TRBD2. With V trimmed by 4 bases and J by 2 bases, 7 bases remained unmatched. The CDR3 sequence is 16 residues long. The germline gives CDR1 SGHRS, CDR2 YFSETQ. The chain's CDR3 is CASSPVAGGDTDTQYF. For the CDR3, the DNA is TGCGCCAGCAGCCCAGTAGCGGGAGGAGACACAGATACGCAGTATTTT. Combining the CDR3 with reference TRBV5-1 and TRBJ2-3 gives the whole variable domain KAGVTQTPRYLIKTRGQQVTLSCSPISGHRSVSWYQQTPGQGLQFLFEYFSETQRNKGNFPGRFSGRQFSNSRSEMNVSTLELGDSALYLCASSPVAGGDTDTQYFGPGTRLTVL.

This clone was found many times. The V call is TRBV10-3, the J call TRBJ2-7, with TRBD2 matching over 12 bases. This CDR3 has 16 residues. Looked up from germline, CDR1 is ENHRY and CDR2 is SYGVKD. With V trimmed by 7 bases and J by 7 bases, 14 bases remained unmatched. The CDR3 spells CAITPLPSGRAGEQYF. The CDR3 DNA follows: TGTGCCATCACCCCATTGCCTAGCGGGAGGGCCGGTGAGCAGTACTTC.

The rearrangement joins TRBV7-2 to TRBJ1-6; no reliable D call. V shed 3 bases and J shed 7 bases, with 19 bases lying between them. Germline CDR1 is SGHTA and CDR2 is FQGNSA. The CDR3 is 17 residues long. The CDR3 loop reads CASSFVGALQSNSPLHF. Here the CDR3 DNA reads TGTGCCAGCAGCTTTGTGGGTGCGTTACAATCAAATTCACCCCTCCACTTT.

The chain recombines TRBV13 with TRBJ2-1; the match to TRBD2 covers 9 bases. The CDR3 loop spans 15 amino acids. Looked up from germline, CDR1 is PRHDT and CDR2 is FYEKMQ (reference sequence). Trimming removed 4 bases from V and 9 bases from J; junction bases left unmatched: 10. CDR3 loop: CASSYRLAVWGEQFF. The CDR3 DNA reads as TGTGCCAGCAGCTACCGACTAGCGGTTTGGGGTGAGCAGTTCTTC.

The chain uses TRBV29-1 and TRBJ1-4; D remains ambiguous. The CDR3 runs to 10 residues. With 0 bases removed from V and 10 bases from J, the gap between germline ends came to 3 bases. Germline CDR1 SQVTM, CDR2 ANQGSEA. The CDR3 sequence is CSVEEGKLFF. CDR3 in DNA: TGCAGCGTTGAAGAGGGAAAACTGTTTTTT. Using reference TRBV29-1 and TRBJ1-4 for the parts outside the CDR3, the full variable domain is SAVISQKPSRDICQRGTSLTIQCQVDSQVTMMFWYRQQPGQSLTLIATANQGSEATYESGFVIDKFPISRPNLTFSTLTVSNMSPEDSSIYLCSVEEGKLFFGSGTQLSVL.

The gene calls are TRBV14 and TRBJ1-1; a possible D gene is TRBD1 (5 bases). The germline V gene has CDR1 SGHDN and CDR2 FVKESK. The CDR3 runs to 13 residues. V gave up 2 bases and J gave up 5 bases, with 9 bases separating them. CDR3 sequence (DNA): TGTGCCAGCAGCCAATTGGGGGGGACTGAAGCTTTCTTT. Protein: CASSQLGGTEAFF.

The chain is built from TRBV28 and TRBJ2-3, with 12 nucleotides matching TRBD2. The junction had 7 bases not matched to a gene; V was cut back by 11 bases and J by 4 bases. This CDR3 region has 14 residues. From germline, CDR1 is MDHEN and CDR2 SYDVKM. The CDR3 region is CALTSGRSSDTQYF. CDR3 DNA sequence: TGTGCCTTAACTAGCGGGAGGAGTTCAGATACGCAGTATTTT.